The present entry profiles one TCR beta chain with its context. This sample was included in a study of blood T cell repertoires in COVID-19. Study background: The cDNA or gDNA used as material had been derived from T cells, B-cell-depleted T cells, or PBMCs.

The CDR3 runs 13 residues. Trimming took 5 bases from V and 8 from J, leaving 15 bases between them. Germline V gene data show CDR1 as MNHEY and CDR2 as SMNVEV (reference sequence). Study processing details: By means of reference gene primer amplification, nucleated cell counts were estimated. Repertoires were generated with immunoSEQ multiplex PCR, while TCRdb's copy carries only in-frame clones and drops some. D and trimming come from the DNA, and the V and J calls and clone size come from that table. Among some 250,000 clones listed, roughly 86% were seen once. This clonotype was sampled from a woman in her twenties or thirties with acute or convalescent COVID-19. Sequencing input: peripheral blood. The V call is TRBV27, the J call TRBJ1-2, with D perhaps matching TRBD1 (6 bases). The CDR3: CASSEQGFSGYTF. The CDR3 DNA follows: TGTGCCAGCAGTGAACAGGGTTTTTCCGGCTACACCTTC.